This TCR beta chain comes out of a study of T cell repertoires in cytomegalovirus infection. Overall study: Shared public TCR beta signatures pointed to both CMV infection and a matching HLA type.

Points from the study as a whole: CMV carriers with the relevant HLA were identified by cumulative public TCR beta family frequency. HLA-C-restricted CMV clonotypes gave the most frequent clonotype in two of eight donors.

The germline V and J ends were trimmed by 0 bases and 1 base, with 14 bases remaining between them. Germline V gene sequence: CDR1 KGHDR, CDR2 SFDVKD. The CDR3 extends over 17 amino acids. As concerns this clonotype: What it binds is not known.

TCRdb recomputed calls from the reads with MiXCR, one row per CDR3 protein. The sample includes about 920,000 distinct CDR3 sequences, around 31% seen only once; the top ten take more than 12%. Material: cultured CD8+ T cells from PBMCs, obtained from culture after CMV antigen stimulation. The TCR comes from a human donor in good health (CMV status not recorded). Some clones in this sample may be carry-over from other donors' samples. The rearrangement joins TRBV24-1 to TRBJ2-5, with D possibly matching TRBD1 (6 bases). CDR3: CATSDLGVDRTQETQYF. The CDR3 region has the DNA TGTGCCACCAGTGATTTGGGAGTAGACAGGACCCAAGAGACCCAGTACTTC.